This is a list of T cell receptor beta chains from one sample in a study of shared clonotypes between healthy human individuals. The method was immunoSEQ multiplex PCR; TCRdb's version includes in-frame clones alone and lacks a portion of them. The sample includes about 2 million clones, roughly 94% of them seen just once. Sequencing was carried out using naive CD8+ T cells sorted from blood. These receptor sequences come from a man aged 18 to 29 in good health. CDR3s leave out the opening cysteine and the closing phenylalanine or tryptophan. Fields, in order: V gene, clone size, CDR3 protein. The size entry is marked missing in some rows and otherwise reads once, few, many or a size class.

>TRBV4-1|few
ASSQDRGTEAF
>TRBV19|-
ASSIRGPNTEAF
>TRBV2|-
ASSGDRGITEAF
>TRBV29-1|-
SVVEVSDTQY
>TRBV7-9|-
ASSLGGNSGNTIY
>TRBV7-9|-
ASSLVGGDYGYT
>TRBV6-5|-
ASRDSPYSNQPQH
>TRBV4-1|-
ASSLGTGYEQY
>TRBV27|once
ASSQGQGAHEQF
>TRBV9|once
ASSPTGGTYEQY
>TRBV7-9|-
ASSLGLAGGRDTQY
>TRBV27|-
ASGPVGPLYNEQF
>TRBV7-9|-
ASSSWTDPNAEAF
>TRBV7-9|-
ASSLAGQRDGTQY
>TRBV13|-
ASSSTGSTEAF
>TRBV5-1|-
ASSPRTGETQY
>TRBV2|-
ASSTTGEYEQY
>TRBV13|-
ASSSGTSGSETQY
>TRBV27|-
ASSLNGFSYEQY
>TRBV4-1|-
ASSQVGENEKLF
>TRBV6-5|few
ASMGSYGYT
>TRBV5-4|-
ASSSTGVEIEQY
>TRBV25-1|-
ASRTGEGNTEAF
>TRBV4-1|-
ASSHWTGVEETQY
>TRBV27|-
ASSLPSTLGAGTNTEAF
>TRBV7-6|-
ASSRDRNQQETQY
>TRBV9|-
ASSGRDRDNEQY
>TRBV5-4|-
ASSLLGEANNEQF
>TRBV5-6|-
ASSYRSVNEKLF
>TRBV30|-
AWALEGSPFYGYT
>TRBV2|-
ASKLAGWGF
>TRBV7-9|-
ASSPRDYPYEQY
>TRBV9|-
ASSSGTGDYGYT
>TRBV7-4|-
ASSLEFGAACNQPQH
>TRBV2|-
ASSRGTEEY
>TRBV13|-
ASSPRTSADEQF
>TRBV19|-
ASSNWQDYNSPLH
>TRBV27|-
ASSSLIRTDTQY
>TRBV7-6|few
ASSLAIADTDTQY
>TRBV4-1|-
ASSEGPDTDTQY
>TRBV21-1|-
ASSISGGSSYEQY
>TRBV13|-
ASSLAPGGVGETQY